This passage covers 19 T cell receptor beta chains from one sample sequenced in a study of PD-1 blockade in mismatch repair-deficient tumors. Profiled with immunoSEQ multiplex PCR; TCRdb holds only in-frame clones, not every one. Counted here are 100,000 to 150,000 clones, about 88% occurring once; the ten biggest clones make up 13%. The input for sequencing was peripheral blood, taken 44 weeks after starting pembrolizumab. These receptors all come from an adult with mismatch repair-deficient cancer.

The V gene is TRBV7-2, the J gene TRBJ2-1; no clear D gene. Germline CDR1 SGHTA, CDR2 FQGNSA. The CDR3 is made up of 12 amino acids. V lost 6 bases and J lost 9, with 12 bases in between. The CDR3 DNA reads as TGTGCCAGCAGGGTGGCCTTGGGTGAGCAGTTCTTC. This translates into CASRVALGEQFF.

V gene TRBV19 combines with J gene TRBJ2-1; D remains ambiguous. Trimming cost V 8 bases and J 0 bases, with 11 bases left between them. This CDR3 is 14 amino acids long. Germline V CDR1 and CDR2: LNHDA, SQIVND (reference sequence). CDR3 DNA sequence: TGTGCCAGTGGAGCGACGAGCTCCTACAATGAGCAGTTCTTC. This codes for CASGATSSYNEQFF.

The chain links TRBV5-1 to TRBJ2-7; D possibly corresponds to TRBD2 (5 bases). Trimming pared 0 bases from V and 4 bases from J, leaving 8 bases between. The CDR3 contains 13 residues. The V gene's germline CDR1 is SGHRS and CDR2 YFSETQ. For the CDR3, the DNA is TGCGCCAGCAGCTTGGTACCGGGGTACGAGCAGTACTTC. Protein sequence: CASSLVPGYEQYF. The complete variable domain, with remaining parts taken from reference TRBV5-1 and TRBJ2-7, reads KAGVTQTPRYLIKTRGQQVTLSCSPISGHRSVSWYQQTPGQGLQFLFEYFSETQRNKGNFPGRFSGRQFSNSRSEMNVSTLELGDSALYLCASSLVPGYEQYFGPGTRLTVT.

This sequence joins TRBV10-1 and TRBJ2-2; 9 nucleotides line up with TRBD1. CDR1 is WNHNN, CDR2 SYGVQD, per germline (reference sequence). V shed 3 bases and J 7 bases; nucleotides not matched to a gene: 6. This CDR3 contains 15 residues. The CDR3 loop reads CASSETGQGGGELFF. The CDR3 DNA follows: TGCGCCAGCAGTGAAACGGGACAGGGCGGCGGGGAGCTGTTTTTT.

The rearrangement links TRBV25-1 to TRBJ2-5; the D call may be TRBD1 or TRBD2 (5 bases each). Trimming took 8 bases from V and 5 from J, leaving 18 bases between them. Germline V gives CDR1 MGHDK, CDR2 SYGVNS. CDR3 length equals 14 residues. CDR3 sequence (DNA): TGTGCCAGCCGAGAGAGGGGTTTATGGGAGACCCAGTACTTC. It specifies CASRERGLWETQYF.

This chain uses TRBV5-1 with TRBJ2-1, with 7 bases matching TRBD2. CDR1 is SGHRS and CDR2 is YFSETQ in the germline V gene. CDR3 length equals 17 residues. Unmatched junction bases numbered 13, after V lost 6 bases and J lost 1 base. The CDR3 loop is CASIKNPGGRSYNEQFF. As DNA, the CDR3 is TGCGCCAGCATCAAGAACCCGGGAGGACGATCCTACAATGAGCAGTTCTTC.

About this clone: Sequence at one end of the junction differs from germline and may be a read error. The chain links TRBV6-5 to TRBJ1-5; D gene uncertain. Looked up from germline, CDR1 is MNHEY and CDR2 is SVGAGI. The CDR3 loop spans 12 amino acids. The CDR3: CASSDSGQPQHF. The CDR3 DNA reads TGTGCCAGCAGTGACTCGGGGCAGCCCCAGCATTTT.

The chain recombines TRBV13 with TRBJ2-3; D gene uncertain. The CDR3 loop spans 16 amino acids. The V end lost 0 bases, the J end lost 4 bases, and 14 bases lay between the germline ends. The germline V gene has CDR1 PRHDT and CDR2 FYEKMQ (reference sequence). CDR3 sequence (DNA): TGTGCCAGCAGCTTAGGCCGGGCGAACGTGGCAGATACGCAGTATTTT. This encodes CASSLGRANVADTQYF.

DNA for the CDR3: TGTGCCAGCAGCTTTACGATAGCAGAACAGTTCTTC. Its translation: CASSFTIAEQFF. V is TRBV7-9 and J is TRBJ2-1; no firm D call. The CDR3 extends over 12 amino acids. Trimming stripped 3 bases from V and 13 bases from J, with 13 bases between. Per the germline V gene, CDR1 is SEHNR and CDR2 is FQNEAQ (reference sequence).

A few counts support this clone. The CDR3 here is CASSLVLAGTYEQYF. The CDR3 DNA is TGTGCCAGCAGCTTAGTACTAGCGGGAACCTACGAGCAGTACTTC. V gene TRBV11-2 combines with J gene TRBJ2-7; 10 bases match TRBD2. V shed 1 base, J shed 2 bases, and the junction held 2 bases outside the gene matches. Germline loops: CDR1 SGHAT, CDR2 FQNNGV. The CDR3 contains 15 residues.

The rearrangement joins TRBV28 to TRBJ2-7, with D maybe TRBD1 (6 bases). The ends were cut back, 3 bases at V and 1 base at J, with 13 bases in the middle. From germline, CDR1 is MDHEN and CDR2 SYDVKM. The CDR3 contains 15 residues. CDR3 nucleotide sequence: TGTGCCAGCAGTTTCACAGGGTTACGGTCCTACGAGCAGTACTTC. Residues: CASSFTGLRSYEQYF.

The V call is TRBV4-3, the J call TRBJ2-1; 10 bases agree with TRBD2. Germline trimming cut 0 bases from V and 2 bases from J; bases unmatched to any gene: 1. Germline CDR1 LGHNA, CDR2 YSLEER. CDR3 length: 16 residues. The CDR3 coding sequence is TGCGCCAGCAGCCAAGATGGGACTAGCGCCTACAATGAGCAGTTCTTC. The encoded protein is CASSQDGTSAYNEQFF.

The rearrangement joins TRBV5-1 to TRBJ2-1; D could derive from TRBD1 or TRBD2 (5 bases each). V dropped 5 bases and J dropped 4 bases, with 34 bases sitting between them. This CDR3 is built from 21 residues. CDR1 is SGHRS, CDR2 YFSETQ, per germline. CDR3 DNA sequence: TGCGCCAGCAGACCGCCCCCCCCTCTGGTGGAAACGGGGCTCCAGTACAATGAGCAGTTCTTC. As protein: CASRPPPPLVETGLQYNEQFF.

The rearrangement joins TRBV5-6 to TRBJ1-4; D remains ambiguous. This CDR3 comprises 13 residues. Germline values: CDR1 SGHDT, CDR2 YYEEEE. Trimming removed 3 bases from V and 5 bases from J, with 8 bases in between. The CDR3 is CASSSGRNEKLFF. In DNA form, the CDR3 reads TGTGCCAGCAGCTCAGGACGAAATGAAAAACTGTTTTTT.

The chain couples TRBV4-1 to TRBJ2-3; 7 bases agree with TRBD2. Germline V gene lookup returns CDR1 MGHRA and CDR2 YSYEKL. The V gene end was trimmed by 2 bases and the J gene end by 0 bases; junction bases not matched to a gene: 8. This CDR3 region has 17 residues. CDR3 sequence (DNA): TGCGCCAGCAGCCAACGGAAGCGGGACCCGAGCACAGATACGCAGTATTTT. Amino acid sequence: CASSQRKRDPSTDTQYF.

This chain joins TRBV11-2 and TRBJ2-2, with 9 bases lining up with TRBD1. V was clipped by 4 bases and J by 3 bases; unmatched bases: 3. Looked up from germline, CDR1 is SGHAT and CDR2 is FQNNGV. The CDR3 contains 15 residues. This CDR3 is CASSSGTGYTGELFF. The CDR3 nucleotides are TGTGCCAGCAGCTCCGGGACAGGGTACACCGGGGAGCTGTTTTTT.

To note about this clone: Germline and junction disagree at one end, which may indicate a read error. J is TRBJ2-7 and V is TRBV28; 7 nucleotides line up with TRBD2. The CDR3 runs 13 residues. Germline values: CDR1 MDHEN, CDR2 SYDVKM. Here the CDR3 reads CASSPSGGSGPSF. The CDR3 nucleotides read TGTGCCAGCAGCCCCTCCGGGGGGAGCGGACCGTCATTC.

This chain links TRBV2 with TRBJ2-1; TRBD1 is a possible D gene (5 bases). CDR1 is SNHLY, CDR2 FYNNEI, per germline. This CDR3 is built from 15 residues. V was shortened by 0 bases and J by 3 bases, with 9 bases between the two germline ends. The CDR3: CASSEAGPDYNEQFF. The CDR3 DNA follows: TGTGCCAGCAGTGAAGCGGGGCCGGACTACAATGAGCAGTTCTTC.

V usage is TRBV2 and J usage is TRBJ2-7; 10 bases are a match to TRBD1. V gave up 4 bases and J gave up 1 base; unmatched junction bases: 1. From germline, CDR1 is SNHLY and CDR2 FYNNEI. This CDR3 spans 14 amino acids. CDR3 sequence: CASSGQGASYEQYF. The DNA for the CDR3 is TGTGCCAGCAGTGGACAGGGGGCGTCCTACGAGCAGTACTTC.